What follows describes a single T cell receptor (beta chain). There is no known antigen for this receptor. No much larger clonotype is one base removed from it; base qualities were not supplied. Buffy coats from over 35 blood donors, supplied by the Finnish Red Cross blood service, were used as healthy controls. All TCR-sequenced material derived from peripheral blood: patient blood samples and healthy donor buffy coats. Ficoll-Hypaque gradient centrifugation was used to isolate peripheral blood mononuclear cells. CD4+ cells were purified magnetically from the buffy coats of healthy controls. The Gentra Puregene Cell and Tissue kit was used to extract genomic DNA, and a Qubit 2.0 fluorometer was used to measure the amount of genomic DNA. These data belong to a study of STAT5B mutations in CD4+ large granular lymphocyte leukemia (dated by TCRdb to between 2021 and 2024). Notes on the research overall: Among healthy controls, the CDR3 'QG' motif was associated with a particular HLA allele. TCRbeta repertoires of CD4+ T-cell large granular lymphocyte leukemia patients were compared with those of healthy blood donors. The purity of purified fractions was confirmed by flow cytometry on FACSCanto II or FACSVerse to exceed 95% among lymphocytes.

The immunoSEQ assay at survey resolution was used to sequence TCRbeta rearrangements from genomic DNA. Under the source paper's analysis protocol: In the TCR sequencing data, the lowest productive clonotype frequency that could be detected was 2.59 x 10-5. Analyses included only productive TCRbeta rearrangements, meaning complete and in-frame sequences. Clonality for each sample was calculated as Simpson clonality in the immunoSEQ Analyzer version 3.0. Clones were binned by frequency as very rare, small, medium, large (1-20%) or hyperexpanded (>20%). Generation probabilities were estimated with OLGA 1.2.3, V-gene circos plots were generated with VDJtools, specificities were searched for in VDJdb, and CDR3 motifs were identified with GLIPH. In its TCRdb copy, this immuneACCESS table keeps in-frame sequences only and misses some clones. Where compared with another copy, unresolved V genes explain less than half of these, and the others have no known cause. The D gene and trimming were derived from the DNA, and the V and J assignments and clone size from that table. The sample records about 30,000 clones, approximately 73% of which are singletons. Roughly 2% of the sample is in the top ten clones.

Counted from cysteine to phenylalanine, this CDR3 has 15 amino acids. Only CDR3 DNA is held: 45 bases, read in frame from base 1. CDR1 and CDR2 were assigned from the germline V gene (reference sequence) as SGHAT and FQDESV. V was cut back by 5 bases and J by 1 base, leaving a gap of 13 bases between them. The full study reports these points: Greater clonality appeared to be present in CD4-sorted patient repertoires than in healthy CD4+ repertoires, and the difference was retained after the putative leukemic clones were removed. Main leukemic clonotypes were private to each patient, although 25% to 30% appeared at low frequency in other patients' non-leukemic repertoires. The data were not HLA-matched, and the higher clonality in CD4+ T-LGLL than in CD8+ T-LGLL could be due to the relatively small sample size. Enrichment of TRBV06-family usage was observed among the top patient clones (8/27) relative to healthy controls (2/35).

The source material was CD4+ T cells from blood buffy coats. This sequence uses TRBV11-1 and TRBJ2-3, with TRBD1 perhaps the D gene, on 6 matching bases. The TCR sequence derives from a human donor in good health. The DNA sequence follows: TGTGCCAGCAGCCCCCTGGGGGCCGGCACAGATACGCAGTATTTT. It specifies CASSPLGAGTDTQYF.